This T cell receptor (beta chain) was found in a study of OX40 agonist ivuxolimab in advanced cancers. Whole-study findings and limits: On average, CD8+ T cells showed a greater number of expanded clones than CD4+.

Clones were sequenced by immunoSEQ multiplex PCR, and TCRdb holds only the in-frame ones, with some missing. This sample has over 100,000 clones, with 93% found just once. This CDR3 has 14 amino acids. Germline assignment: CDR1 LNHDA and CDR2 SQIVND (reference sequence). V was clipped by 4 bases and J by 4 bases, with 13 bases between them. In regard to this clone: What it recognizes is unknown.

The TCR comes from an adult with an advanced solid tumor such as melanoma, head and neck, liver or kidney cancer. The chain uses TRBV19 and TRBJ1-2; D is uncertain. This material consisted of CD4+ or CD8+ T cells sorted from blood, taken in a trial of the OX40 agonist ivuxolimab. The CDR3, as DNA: TGTGCCAGTAGTACCCTTGGGAGGGTCTATGGCTACACCTTC. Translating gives CASSTLGRVYGYTF.